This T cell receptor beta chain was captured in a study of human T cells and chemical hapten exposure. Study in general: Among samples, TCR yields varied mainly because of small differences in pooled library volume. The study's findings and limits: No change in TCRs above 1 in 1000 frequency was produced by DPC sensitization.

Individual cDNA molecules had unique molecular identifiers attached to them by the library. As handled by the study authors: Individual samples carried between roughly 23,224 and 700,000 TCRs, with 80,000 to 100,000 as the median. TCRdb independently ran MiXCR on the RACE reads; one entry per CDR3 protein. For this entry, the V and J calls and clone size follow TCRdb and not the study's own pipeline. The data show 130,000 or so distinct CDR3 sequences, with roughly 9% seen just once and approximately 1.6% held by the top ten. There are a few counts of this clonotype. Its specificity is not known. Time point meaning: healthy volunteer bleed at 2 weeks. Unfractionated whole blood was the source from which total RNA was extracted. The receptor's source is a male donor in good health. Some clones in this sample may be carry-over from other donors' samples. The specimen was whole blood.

The CDR3 sequence is CASSPVGDEQYF. The DNA for the CDR3 is TGTGCCAGCAGCCCGGTAGGGGACGAGCAGTACTTC. The rearrangement links TRBV27 to TRBJ2-7, with a tentative D call TRBD1 (5 bases). The CDR3 extends over 12 amino acids. With 6 bases removed from V and 5 bases from J, the gap between germline ends came to 11 bases. Germline CDR1 MNHEY, CDR2 SMNVEV (reference sequence).